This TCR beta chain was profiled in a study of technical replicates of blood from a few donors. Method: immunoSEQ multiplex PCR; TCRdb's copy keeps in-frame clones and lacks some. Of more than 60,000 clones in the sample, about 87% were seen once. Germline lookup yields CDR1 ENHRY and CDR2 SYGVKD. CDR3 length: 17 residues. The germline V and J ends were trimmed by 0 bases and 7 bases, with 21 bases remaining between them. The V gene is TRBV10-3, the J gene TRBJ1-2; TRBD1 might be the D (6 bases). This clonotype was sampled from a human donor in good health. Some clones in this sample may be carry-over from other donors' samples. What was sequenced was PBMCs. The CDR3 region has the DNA TGTGCCATCAGTGAGTCCCCTGGGTTAGGGGGAAGATTTGGCTACACCTTC. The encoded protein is CAISESPGLGGRFGYTF.